The 32 T cell receptor beta chains given below trace back to one sample, sequenced in a study of blood T cell repertoires in COVID-19. Clones were sequenced by immunoSEQ multiplex PCR, and TCRdb holds only the in-frame ones, with some missing. This sample yields approximately 160,000 clones, of which under 90% are seen a single time; less than 20% belongs to the top ten. The sequencing input was peripheral blood. Source of these receptors: a woman older than 75 with acute or convalescent COVID-19.

This clone was seen a single time. The genes are TRBV6-2 or TRBV6-3 and TRBJ1-6; unclear D gene. Between the trimmed V and J ends, which lost 2 bases and 10 bases, there was a span of 15 bases. Germline assignment: CDR1 MNHEY and CDR2 SVGEGT. This CDR3 region has 15 residues. The CDR3 reads CASSYDWSSSSPLHF. Here the CDR3 DNA reads TGTGCCAGCAGTTACGATTGGTCGTCAAGCTCACCCCTCCACTTT.

V is TRBV27 and J is TRBJ1-4, with D possibly matching TRBD1 (5 bases). From germline, CDR1 is MNHEY and CDR2 SMNVEV (reference sequence). The CDR3 consists of 14 residues. V gave up 2 bases and J gave up 4 bases, with 8 bases separating them. CDR3 bases: TGTGCCAGCAGTTTAGCCAGGGTTAATGAAAAACTGTTTTTT. It translates to CASSLARVNEKLFF.

The V and J genes are TRBV10-1 and TRBJ1-1; D gene ambiguous. The CDR3 totals 13 residues. With 0 bases removed from V and 10 bases from J, the gap between germline ends came to 12 bases. The germline V gene has CDR1 WNHNN and CDR2 SYGVQD (reference sequence). The CDR3 sequence: CASSESRRGSAFF. The DNA of the CDR3 is TGCGCCAGCAGTGAGTCGAGAAGAGGGTCAGCTTTCTTT.

The rearrangement uses TRBV11-2 and TRBJ1-2, with 7 bases identical to TRBD1. J gave up 2 bases and V 0 bases, and 6 bases lay outside the gene matches. The CDR3 spans 16 residues. Germline CDR1 is SGHAT and CDR2 is FQNNGV. CDR3 amino acids: CASSLDPGTVNYGYTF. The CDR3 nucleotides are TGTGCCAGCAGCTTAGATCCCGGGACAGTAAACTATGGCTACACCTTC.

This chain links TRBV18 with TRBJ2-5, with 7 nucleotides matching TRBD2. V shed 3 bases and J 5 bases; nucleotides not matched to a gene: 9. The CDR3 loop spans 15 amino acids. Germline V gene data show CDR1 as KGHSH and CDR2 as LQKENI. The CDR3 here is CASSPSASGGETQYF. CDR3 nucleotide sequence: TGTGCCAGCTCACCGTCCGCTAGCGGTGGGGAGACCCAGTACTTC.

This chain connects TRBV19 to TRBJ1-5; D might be TRBD1 (5 bases). The length of the CDR3 is 15 residues. Trimming took off 10 bases at V and 1 base at J, with 17 bases between the two ends. Germline CDR1 LNHDA, CDR2 SQIVND (reference sequence). CDR3 region: CATRWAGISNQPQHF. CDR3 coding DNA: TGTGCCACCAGATGGGCAGGGATAAGCAATCAGCCCCAGCATTTT.

V and J are TRBV18 and TRBJ1-1, with 8 bases that match TRBD1. V gave up 5 bases and J gave up 10 bases; unmatched junction bases: 12. The CDR3 has 14 residues. Germline V gives CDR1 KGHSH, CDR2 LQKENI. CDR3 loop: CASSTRQGAVGAFF. The CDR3 DNA follows: TGTGCCAGCTCAACGCGTCAGGGGGCGGTAGGAGCTTTCTTT.

This chain links TRBV5-5 with TRBJ2-1, with 8 bases lining up with TRBD2. This CDR3 has 16 residues. Germline V gene lookup returns CDR1 SGHKS and CDR2 YYEKEE (reference sequence). V lost 0 bases, J lost 1 base, and 3 bases stayed unmatched. The CDR3 coding sequence is TGTGCCAGCAGCTTGGAAGGGACTAGGTCCTACAATGAGCAGTTCTTC. It encodes CASSLEGTRSYNEQFF.

The chain recombines TRBV6-5 with TRBJ2-3; 9 positions match TRBD2. The V and J ends lost 4 bases and 10 bases, in that order; junction bases with no gene match: 12. The CDR3 has 15 residues. The V gene's germline CDR1 is MNHEY and CDR2 SVGAGI. CDR3 DNA sequence: TGTGCCAGCAGTTTAGGACTAGCGAGAGACTCTTCGCAGTATTTT. It yields the protein CASSLGLARDSSQYF.

The chain uses TRBV7-9 and TRBJ2-7; 9 nucleotides align to TRBD1. The trim removed 5 bases at V and 5 bases at J, leaving 10 bases unmatched. Germline lookup yields CDR1 SEHNR and CDR2 FQNEAQ (reference sequence). There are 15 residues in the CDR3. The CDR3 here is CASSHRTGAVDEQYF. Written as DNA, the CDR3 is TGTGCCAGCAGCCATCGGACAGGGGCTGTAGACGAGCAGTACTTC.

The chain uses TRBV7-6 and TRBJ2-3; maybe TRBD1 (6 bases). V gave up 5 bases and J gave up 2 bases, with 14 bases separating them. The V gene's germline CDR1 is SGHVS and CDR2 FNYEAQ. This CDR3 is built from 15 residues. In DNA form, the CDR3 reads TGTGCCAGCAGCCCCCAGGGGCACCCCACAGATACGCAGTATTTT. This gives the protein CASSPQGHPTDTQYF.

V gene TRBV29-1 combines with J gene TRBJ1-1; D is undetermined. The germline CDR1 and CDR2 sequences are SQVTM and ANQGSEA. This CDR3 region has 16 residues. Trimming took off 5 bases at V and 4 bases at J, with 23 bases between the two ends. Here the CDR3 reads CSVLSWEGWESTEAFF. The DNA of the CDR3 is TGCAGCGTTCTAAGTTGGGAGGGCTGGGAGAGCACTGAAGCTTTCTTT.

This chain joins TRBV25-1 and TRBJ1-2; no reliable D call. The CDR3 is made up of 11 amino acids. The V gene's germline CDR1 is MGHDK and CDR2 SYGVNS. V was trimmed by 6 bases and J by 7 bases, leaving 9 bases between them. CDR3 region: CASSEGGGYTF. CDR3 nucleotide sequence: TGTGCCAGCAGCGAGGGAGGTGGCTACACCTTC.

This rearrangement joins TRBV7-2 to TRBJ2-3, with 8 bases fitting TRBD1. Per germline, CDR1 SGHTA and CDR2 FQGNSA. V lost 4 bases and J lost 2; bases outside the gene matches: 5. This CDR3 is built from 15 residues. The DNA of the CDR3 is TGTGCCAGCAGCTACGGACAGGGCGTCACAGATACGCAGTATTTT. Translating it yields CASSYGQGVTDTQYF.

The chain joins TRBV7-4 to TRBJ1-2; D perhaps matches TRBD1 (6 bases). The CDR3 runs 13 residues. Germline lookup yields CDR1 SGHVT and CDR2 SQSDAQ. Trimming cost V 10 bases and J 8 bases, with 20 bases left between them. In DNA form, the CDR3 reads TGTGCCACGTGTGGGTGGGGGCGTGAGGGCTACACCTTC. Translated: CATCGWGREGYTF.

V and J are TRBV19 and TRBJ2-2; D is unclear. This CDR3 region has 13 residues. CDR1 and CDR2 from the germline V gene are LNHDA and SQIVND (reference sequence). The V and J ends lost 1 base and 5 bases respectively, with 5 bases between them. CDR3 protein: CASSIARTGELFF. CDR3 DNA: TGTGCCAGTAGTATAGCTAGGACCGGGGAGCTGTTTTTT.

Only one count was recorded for this clone. The gene calls are TRBV7-2 and TRBJ2-1, with 9 bases that match TRBD2. The CDR3 contains 17 residues. Germline loops: CDR1 SGHTA, CDR2 FQGNSA. Germline trimming cut 1 base from V and 0 bases from J; bases unmatched to any gene: 4. In DNA, the CDR3 is TGTGCCAGCAGCTTAGAGGCGGGAGGGAGCTCCTACAATGAGCAGTTCTTC. It translates to CASSLEAGGSSYNEQFF.

The J gene is TRBJ2-7, the V gene TRBV6-2 or TRBV6-3; D unresolved. Trimming left V 6 bases short and J 3 bases short, with 15 bases between. Germline V gene lookup returns CDR1 MNHEY and CDR2 SVGEGT. The CDR3 contains 14 residues. This CDR3 is CASSPVGENYEQYF. Written as DNA, the CDR3 is TGTGCCAGCAGCCCTGTCGGAGAGAACTACGAGCAGTACTTC.

This clone has a single count. CDR3 nucleotides: TGTGCCAGCAGCAGGACACGGAACACTGAAGCTTTCTTT. This translates into CASSRTRNTEAFF. V gene TRBV21-1 combines with J gene TRBJ1-1; TRBD1, the D gene given by the table, was not confirmed from the DNA. TRBV21-1 is deemed a pseudogene. CDR3 length: 13 residues.

This chain uses TRBV20-1 with TRBJ1-1; the D is unclear. CDR1 is DFQATT and CDR2 is SNEGSKA in the germline V gene (reference sequence). Trimming removed 3 bases from V and 1 base from J, with 12 bases in between. There are 14 residues in the CDR3. The CDR3 DNA is TGCAGTGCTAGTGAACCTTTACAGAACACTGAAGCTTTCTTT. Protein: CSASEPLQNTEAFF.

The chain carries TRBV6-6 and TRBJ2-7; TRBD1 aligns across 8 bases. V shed 0 bases, J shed 6 bases, and the junction held 10 bases outside the gene matches. CDR3 length equals 16 residues. CDR1 is MNHNY and CDR2 is SVGAGI in the germline V gene (reference sequence). This chain's CDR3 is CASSYSTATGAIEQYF. The CDR3 nucleotides are TGTGCCAGCAGTTACTCGACAGCGACAGGGGCGATCGAGCAGTACTTC.

V and J are TRBV6-5 and TRBJ1-5; D not certain. Trimming removed 7 bases at V and 5 bases at J, with 12 bases between. This CDR3 region has 13 residues. The V gene's germline CDR1 is MNHEY and CDR2 SVGAGI. The CDR3 region is CASNMGSYQPQHF. The CDR3 DNA reads TGTGCCAGCAATATGGGCTCCTATCAGCCCCAGCATTTT.

The chain recombines TRBV7-2 with TRBJ2-3; D not certain. CDR1 is SGHTA and CDR2 is FQGNSA in the germline V gene. This CDR3 has 16 residues. V shed 2 bases and J shed 4 bases, with 16 bases lying between them. The CDR3 DNA follows: TGTGCCAGCAGCTTATTAGCCCGGCCCGGTGCAGATACGCAGTATTTT. Protein: CASSLLARPGADTQYF.

CDR3 bases: TGTGCCAGCTCACCACGTCTACAGCTCACCATGAACACTGAAGCTTTCTTT. Translating gives CASSPRLQLTMNTEAFF. This rearrangement joins TRBV18 to TRBJ1-1; no reliable D call. Trimming removed 1 base at V and 0 bases at J, with 15 bases between. The length of the CDR3 is 17 residues. The germline V gene encodes CDR1 KGHSH and CDR2 LQKENI.

This chain links TRBV19 with TRBJ2-1, with 11 positions matching TRBD2. The germline V gene encodes CDR1 LNHDA and CDR2 SQIVND (reference sequence). J was trimmed by 6 bases and V by 5 bases; bases with no gene match: 3. The CDR3 is 14 residues long. The CDR3 nucleotides are TGTGCCAGTAGTTCTGGACTAGCGGGCAATGAGCAGTTCTTC. Amino acids: CASSSGLAGNEQFF.

The chain employs TRBV9 and TRBJ1-1, with 7 bases lining up with TRBD1. Looked up from germline, CDR1 is SGDLS and CDR2 is YYNGEE. The CDR3 is 16 amino acids. V lost 3 bases, J lost 4 bases, and 12 bases stayed unmatched. The CDR3 bases are TGTGCCAGCAGCGAGGGGGCAGGGTTAAAGGGCACTGAAGCTTTCTTT. Its protein is CASSEGAGLKGTEAFF.

The chain carries TRBV19 and TRBJ2-7; 8 nucleotides agree with TRBD2. The CDR3 spans 15 residues. The ends lost 5 bases at V and 3 bases at J; junction bases unmatched: 9. In germline, CDR1 is LNHDA, CDR2 SQIVND (reference sequence). The CDR3 DNA follows: TGTGCCAGTAGTCGGCGGAGCGGGGGTCTCTACGAGCAGTACTTC. Amino acids: CASSRRSGGLYEQYF.

The chain uses TRBV29-1 and TRBJ1-2; D call uncertain. Trimming shortened V by 2 bases and J by 6 bases, and 19 bases separated the two germline ends. The CDR3 loop spans 15 amino acids. Germline V gene data show CDR1 as SQVTM and CDR2 as ANQGSEA. This chain's CDR3 is CSVETYPEPSDGYTF. In DNA, the CDR3 is TGCAGCGTTGAAACTTACCCGGAGCCTTCAGATGGCTACACCTTC.

A few counts support this clone. V and J are TRBV12-3 or TRBV12-4 and TRBJ2-1; D ambiguous. Trimming shortened V by 7 bases and J by 0 bases, and 7 bases separated the two germline ends. This CDR3 region has 13 residues. CDR3 coding DNA: TGTGCCAGCAAAATTAGCTCCTACAATGAGCAGTTCTTC. Its protein product is CASKISSYNEQFF.

The chain links TRBV4-1 to TRBJ2-7; 9 bases align to TRBD1. Looked up from germline, CDR1 is MGHRA and CDR2 is YSYEKL. The V gene end was trimmed by 1 base and the J gene end by 2 bases; junction bases not matched to a gene: 3. This CDR3 comprises 15 residues. CDR3 residues: CASSQGQGGTYEQYF. The CDR3 region has the DNA TGCGCCAGCAGCCAAGGACAGGGGGGGACCTACGAGCAGTACTTC.

This clone occurred once. The V gene is TRBV4-2, the J gene TRBJ1-5; possibly TRBD1 for D (5 bases). In germline, CDR1 is LGHNA, CDR2 YNFKEQ. CDR3 size: 15 residues. The V and J ends lost 3 bases and 4 bases respectively, with 13 bases between them. CDR3 DNA: TGTGCCAGCAGCCAGACAAGGGGAACAAATCAGCCCCAGCATTTT. As protein: CASSQTRGTNQPQHF.

The rearrangement links TRBV6-1 to TRBJ2-7; maybe TRBD1 (5 bases). The CDR3 is made up of 15 amino acids. The germline V gene encodes CDR1 MNHNS and CDR2 SASEGT. The V end lost 2 bases, the J end lost 2 bases, and 13 bases lay between the germline ends. DNA of the CDR3: TGTGCCAGCAGTGAATCGGGTCAGGGCCCCTACGAGCAGTACTTC. Its protein product is CASSESGQGPYEQYF.